These T cell receptor beta chains were read from a single sample in a study of T-cell reconstitution after alpha-beta-depleted transplantation in children. TCRdb passed the PCR reads through MiXCR, listing each CDR3 protein once. The sample includes approximately 490,000 distinct CDR3 sequences, roughly an eighth of them seen just once. Source: PBMCs from the stem cell graft donor, taken from the stem cell graft. The source is a human donor who donated a stem cell graft to a child with combined immunodeficiency. Both conserved end residues are part of each CDR3. A D gene is named only where the DNA matches it firmly. Not all rows give a size; the values are once, few, many and, for expanded clones, a class.

abundance | j_gene | d_gene | v_gene | CDR3nt | CDR3aa
. | TRBJ2-3 | TRBD2 | TRBV5-1 | TGCGCCAGCAGCTTGGTACTTCGAGCCTACCGGGGGGCAGATACGCAGTATTTT | CASSLVLRAYRGADTQYF
. | TRBJ2-3 | TRBD1 | TRBV11-1 | TGTGCCAGCCCCGGGACAGGGAACTCGGACCCCTTTATCGATACGCAGTATTTT | CASPGTGNSDPFIDTQYF
. | TRBJ1-1 | . | TRBV10-3 | TGTGCCATCAGCCCGGGACTTGAAGCTTTCTTT | CAISPGLEAFF
many | TRBJ1-4 | . | TRBV10-3 | TGTGCCATCAGTGACAGGGCAACTAATGAAAAACTGTTTTTT | CAISDRATNEKLFF
few | TRBJ2-7 | TRBD2 | TRBV12-3/TRBV12-4 | TGTGCCAGCAGACCTTCGGGGGGGGGTTCCTACGAGCAGTACTTC | CASRPSGGGSYEQYF
. | TRBJ1-1 | . | TRBV15 | TGTGCCACCAGCAGGCCGCTGGGACGTAACACTGAAGCTTTCTTT | CATSRPLGRNTEAFF
few | TRBJ2-3 | . | TRBV6-8 | TGTGCCAGCAGTTGCAGGCGGGGAGGATACATTAGCACAGATACGCAGTATTTT | CASSCRRGGYISTDTQYF
many | TRBJ2-1 | . | TRBV12-3/TRBV12-4 | TGTGCCAGCAGTTTAGCGCTAAGGGAGACTACCTACAATGAGCAGTTCTTC | CASSLALRETTYNEQFF
. | TRBJ2-7 | . | TRBV30 | TGTGCCTGGAGTAGGCAAGACTACGAGCAGTACTTC | CAWSRQDYEQYF
. | TRBJ1-2 | . | TRBV12-3/TRBV12-4 | TGTGCCAGCAGTTTGGCGGGAGGGGGAACCCTAACTAATGGCTACACCTTC | CASSLAGGGTLTNGYTF
once | TRBJ2-1 | TRBD2 | TRBV12-3/TRBV12-4 | TGTGCCAGCAGTTTCTCACTAGCGGTCCTGAATCACTACAATGAGCAGTTCTTC | CASSFSLAVLNHYNEQFF
few | TRBJ2-2 | . | TRBV4-3 | TGCGCCAGCAGCCAAGGGCGGCAGAACACCGGGGAGCTGTTTTTT | CASSQGRQNTGELFF
many | TRBJ2-2 | . | TRBV6-1 | TGTGCCAGCAGTGGACAGCTGAACACCGGGGAGCTGTTTTTT | CASSGQLNTGELFF
. | TRBJ2-3 | . | TRBV6-2/TRBV6-3 | TGTGCCAGCAGTCCTTACCGCCTGAAGCCGGATACGCAGTATTTT | CASSPYRLKPDTQYF
. | TRBJ2-1 | TRBD2 | TRBV12-5 | TGTGCTAGTGGTTTGGTACCCGAAGCGGGAGGGGTGGAGGAGCAGTTCTTC | CASGLVPEAGGVEEQFF
many | TRBJ2-3 | TRBD2 | TRBV4-1 | TGCGCCAGCAGCCAGACTAGCTTATTCGCAGATACGCAGTATTTT | CASSQTSLFADTQYF
few | TRBJ1-2 | . | TRBV12-3/TRBV12-4 | TGTGCCAGCAGTTTGGATACAGGGATCGGCTACACCTTC | CASSLDTGIGYTF
few | TRBJ2-1 | TRBD2 | TRBV6-2/TRBV6-3 | TGTGCCAGCTCCCGGGAGGTCTATGAGCAGTTCTTC | CASSREVYEQFF
few | TRBJ1-5 | TRBD1 | TRBV20-1 | TGCAGTGCTACCAGGGGGGAACAGCCCCAGCATTTT | CSATRGEQPQHF
few | TRBJ1-1 | . | TRBV20-1 | TGCAGTGCTAGAGCGGGACGGAACACTGAAGCTTTCTTT | CSARAGRNTEAFF
. | TRBJ2-1 | TRBD1 | TRBV20-1 | TGCAGTGCTAAGGGGGACAGTTACAATGAGCAGTTCTTC | CSAKGDSYNEQFF
few | TRBJ2-3 | . | TRBV24-1 | TGTGCCACCAGCACCAGCTCATACACTTCCACAGATACGCAGTATTTT | CATSTSSYTSTDTQYF
few | TRBJ2-6 | TRBD2 | TRBV4-2 | TGTGCCAGCAGCCAGCGAAGGGTCGCGGGGGGCAATCCCTCTGGGGCCAACGTCCTGACTTTC | CASSQRRVAGGNPSGANVLTF
. | TRBJ1-1 | TRBD1 | TRBV29-1 | TGCAGCGTAAGGCAGGGGGCTTTGGACACTGAAGCTTTCTTT | CSVRQGALDTEAFF
many | TRBJ2-1 | . | TRBV9 | TGTGCCAGCAGCGTAGAGATGTTAAGCTCCTACAATGAGCAGTTCTTC | CASSVEMLSSYNEQFF
. | TRBJ2-1 | . | TRBV29-1 | TGCAGCGTTGACGTCGGTAGCGGCAATGAGCAGTTCTTC | CSVDVGSGNEQFF
few | TRBJ2-1 | . | TRBV9 | TGTGCCAGCAGCGCACCCCCAAGACCCTGGACTCGGGGCTCCTACAATGAGCAGTTCTTC | CASSAPPRPWTRGSYNEQFF
. | TRBJ2-1 | . | TRBV20-1 | TGCAGTGCTAAAGGGCTCGGGCAGAGCTCCTACAATGAGCAGTTCTTC | CSAKGLGQSSYNEQFF
. | TRBJ1-5 | . | TRBV2 | TGTGCCAGCCGGACAGTGCGCAATCAGCCCCAGCATTTT | CASRTVRNQPQHF
many | TRBJ2-3 | TRBD1 | TRBV12-3/TRBV12-4 | TGTGCCAGCAGTTTAGAGGGGGCCTATGGCACAGATACGCAGTATTTT | CASSLEGAYGTDTQYF
. | TRBJ2-7 | . | TRBV5-1 | TGCGCCAGCAGCTCCAGGGCACACGAGCAGTACTTC | CASSSRAHEQYF